A selection of T cell receptor beta chains follows, all from one sample in a study of OX40 agonist ivuxolimab in advanced cancers. TCRdb's table, derived via immunoSEQ multiplex PCR, lists solely in-frame clones and lacks some. Of about 61,000 clones in the sample, about 91% are singletons; the top ten hold approximately 20%. The specimen comprised CD4+ or CD8+ T cells sorted from blood, sampled in a trial of the OX40 agonist ivuxolimab. The receptors derive from an adult with an advanced solid tumor such as melanoma, head and neck, liver or kidney cancer. Each CDR3 is given with its conserved first and last residue. D genes are given only for firm matches. Part of the rows lack a size; the others show once, few, many or a class for expanded clones.

j_call clone_size v_call d_call cdr3_nt cdr3_aa
TRBJ2-2 . TRBV10-3 . TGTGCCATCAAAGCGGGGACAGTTAACACCGGGGAGCTGTTTTTT CAIKAGTVNTGELFF
TRBJ2-7 . TRBV27 TRBD2 TGTGCCAGCAGTTTATCCACGGGGGGTTACGAGCAGTACTTC CASSLSTGGYEQYF
TRBJ2-2 . TRBV7-9 TRBD2 TGTGCCAGCAGCCCCCGGACTAGCGGGACGCCGGGCACCGGGGAGCTGTTTTTT CASSPRTSGTPGTGELFF
TRBJ1-2 . TRBV6-5 . TGTGCCAGCAGTTACGCCGTAGCACCCCGTGGCTACACCTTC CASSYAVAPRGYTF
TRBJ2-2 . TRBV2 TRBD1 TGTGCCAGCAGAACGGATACACAGCTCCCCAGGGGGGGGGAGCTGTTTTTT CASRTDTQLPRGGELFF
TRBJ2-1 . TRBV27 TRBD2 TGTGCCAGCAGTTTATCGGCTAGCGGGGGCTATTACAATGAGCAGTTCTTC CASSLSASGGYYNEQFF
TRBJ2-7 once TRBV11-2 . TGTGCCAGCAGCTTAGGCTCTGGGGGCTCCTACGAGCAGTACTTC CASSLGSGGSYEQYF
TRBJ2-7 . TRBV7-8 . TGTGCCAGCAGCTTGGCCCCTCCCTACGAGCAGTACTTC CASSLAPPYEQYF
TRBJ2-1 once TRBV21-1 . TGTGCCAGCAGCAAAGCCACAGGCCACGACAATCGAAATGAGCAGTTCTTC CASSKATGHDNRNEQFF
TRBJ2-1 . TRBV4-3 . TGCGCCAGCAGCCAAGATCGCTTAGCGCTCAATGAGCAGTTCTTC CASSQDRLALNEQFF
TRBJ2-7 . TRBV28 TRBD2 TGTGCCAGCAGTCCCGGGACTACGGTTTTGGAGCAGTACTTC CASSPGTTVLEQYF
TRBJ1-2 . TRBV2 . TGTGCCAGCAGCCGCGGGGGAGGCAGGGGATATGTGGACTATGGCTACACCTTC CASSRGGGRGYVDYGYTF
TRBJ2-1 . TRBV15 TRBD2 TGTGCCACCAGCAGAGACCTAGCGGGGGCCTACAATGAGCAGTTCTTC CATSRDLAGAYNEQFF
TRBJ1-4 . TRBV27 . TGTGCCAGCAGTCCGTTTCTTGGGGGGCTGACTAATGAAAAACTGTTTTTT CASSPFLGGLTNEKLFF
TRBJ2-1 . TRBV4-1 . TGCGCCAGCAGCCACTCAAGGGACGTCGGTCGAGGTGAGCAGTTCTTC CASSHSRDVGRGEQFF
TRBJ1-5 . TRBV28 . TGTGCCAGCAGTTTGTCAGGTGTCAATCAGCCCCAGCATTTT CASSLSGVNQPQHF
TRBJ2-1 . TRBV11-2 . TGTGCCAGCAGCTTAGGAGGGGGGGAGGGCCTGTTTGAGCAGTTCTTC CASSLGGGEGLFEQFF
TRBJ2-2 . TRBV4-3 TRBD2 TGCGCCAGCAGCCAAGATCGGGGGGATTACACCGGGGAGCTGTTTTTT CASSQDRGDYTGELFF
TRBJ2-7 . TRBV5-8 TRBD1 TGTGCCAGCAGCTATACCGGGACAGGGTTCTACTACGAGCAGTACTTC CASSYTGTGFYYEQYF
TRBJ2-1 . TRBV27 . TGTGCCAGCAGTTTATCCGGACAGAATGAGCAGTTCTTC CASSLSGQNEQFF
TRBJ2-5 few TRBV7-9 . TGTGCCAGCAGCCCCCAAGAGACCCAGTACTTC CASSPQETQYF
TRBJ2-1 once TRBV4-3 TRBD2 TGCGCCAGCAGCCCCCGGGCCCCCGGGACTATCTACTACAATGAGCAGTTCTTC CASSPRAPGTIYYNEQFF
TRBJ2-7 . TRBV27 . TGTGCCAGCAGTTTAGGTGGGGTCCCCTACGAGCAGTACTTC CASSLGGVPYEQYF
TRBJ2-1 . TRBV12-5 TRBD1 TGTGCTAGTGGTTTTGCAGGGGGCTTGGATGAGCAGTTCTTC CASGFAGGLDEQFF
TRBJ1-5 . TRBV4-1 . TGCGCCAGCAGCCAAGAGAAGGGTTACCATCAGCCCCAGCATTTT CASSQEKGYHQPQHF
TRBJ2-7 few TRBV19 TRBD1 TGTGCCAGTAGTAGCCGGGACAGGCTTACCTACGAGCAGTACTTC CASSSRDRLTYEQYF
TRBJ2-5 . TRBV4-3 . TGCGCCAGCAGCCAAGATTCGGAATACGGGGAGACCCAGTACTTC CASSQDSEYGETQYF
TRBJ1-1 . TRBV6-1 . TGTGCCAGCAGTGACCTCCGGGGGAGGGGGACGGCTTTCTTT CASSDLRGRGTAFF
TRBJ1-1 . TRBV7-9 . TGTGCCAGCAGCGGTTGGACTGAAGCTTTCTTT CASSGWTEAFF
TRBJ2-7 . TRBV6-6 TRBD2 TGTGCCAGCAGTTACTCCACGCTAGCGGAATACGAGCAGTACTTC CASSYSTLAEYEQYF
TRBJ2-3 . TRBV15 . TGTGCCACCAGCAGAGAGGGGGGTGGGGATACGCAGTATTTT CATSREGGGDTQYF
TRBJ2-7 . TRBV13 TRBD2 TGTGCCAGCAGCCAGGGACTAGCGGGTTCCTACGAGCAGTACTTC CASSQGLAGSYEQYF
TRBJ2-7 . TRBV29-1 TRBD2 TGCAGCGTTGTAGCACTAGCGGGCTCCTACGAGCAGTACTTC CSVVALAGSYEQYF
TRBJ2-7 few TRBV4-3 . TGCGCCAGCAGCCAAGACTGGCATACAAACCCCTACGAGCAGTACTTC CASSQDWHTNPYEQYF
TRBJ2-7 . TRBV5-1 . TGCGCCAGCAGCTTGGCCCCTTCCTACGAGCAGTACTTC CASSLAPSYEQYF
TRBJ2-7 . TRBV7-9 . TGTGCCAGCAGCTCTAGCTCCCGCCCTCGCTACGAGCAGTACTTC CASSSSSRPRYEQYF
TRBJ2-1 . TRBV7-9 . TGTGCCAGCAGCCCCACCCCTAGCGCCTACAATGAGCAGTTCTTC CASSPTPSAYNEQFF
TRBJ1-1 once TRBV7-9 TRBD1 TGTGCCAGCAGCTTACCAGGGACAGGGGGTTTTAACACTGAAGCTTTCTTT CASSLPGTGGFNTEAFF
TRBJ2-1 . TRBV19 . TGTGCCAGTAGTAGATCCAGCTCCTACAATGAGCAGTTCTTC CASSRSSSYNEQFF
TRBJ2-7 . TRBV7-6 . TGTGCCAGCAGCTTAGGACCCGGGACGCCCCGCTCGGGCGAGCAGTACTTC CASSLGPGTPRSGEQYF
TRBJ2-7 . TRBV19 . TGTGCCAGTAGCCCGACAGGTTACGAGCAGTACTTC CASSPTGYEQYF
TRBJ2-1 . TRBV4-1 . TGCGCCAGCAGCCAAGTCACTAGCTGGTACAATGAGCAGTTCTTC CASSQVTSWYNEQFF
TRBJ1-4 . TRBV4-2 . TGTGCCAGCAGCCCCGGACTCTCTAATGAAAAACTGTTTTTT CASSPGLSNEKLFF
TRBJ2-2 . TRBV30 . TGTGCCTGGGGGACCGTGAACACCGGGGAGCTGTTTTTT CAWGTVNTGELFF
TRBJ2-5 . TRBV15 TRBD1 TGTGCCACCAGCAGAGAGGGACAGGGAGAGACCCAGTACTTC CATSREGQGETQYF